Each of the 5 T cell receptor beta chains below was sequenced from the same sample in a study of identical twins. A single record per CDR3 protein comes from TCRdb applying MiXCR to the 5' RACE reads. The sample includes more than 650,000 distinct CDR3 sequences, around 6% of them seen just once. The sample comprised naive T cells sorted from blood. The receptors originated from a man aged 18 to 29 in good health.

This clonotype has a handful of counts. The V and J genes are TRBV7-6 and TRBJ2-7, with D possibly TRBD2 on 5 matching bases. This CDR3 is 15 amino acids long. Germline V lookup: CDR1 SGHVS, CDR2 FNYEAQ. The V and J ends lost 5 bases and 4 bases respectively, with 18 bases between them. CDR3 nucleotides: TGTGCCAGCAGCCCGGGGAGCTTTCGCCCTTACGAGCAGTACGTC. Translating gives CASSPGSFRPYEQYV.

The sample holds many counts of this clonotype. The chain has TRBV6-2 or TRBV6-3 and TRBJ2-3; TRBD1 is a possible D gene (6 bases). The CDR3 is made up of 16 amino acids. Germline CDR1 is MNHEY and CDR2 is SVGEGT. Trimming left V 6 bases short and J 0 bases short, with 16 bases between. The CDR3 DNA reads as TGTGCCAGCAGGACCCCCGTGGGACAAAGCACAGATACGCAGTATTTT. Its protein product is CASRTPVGQSTDTQYF.

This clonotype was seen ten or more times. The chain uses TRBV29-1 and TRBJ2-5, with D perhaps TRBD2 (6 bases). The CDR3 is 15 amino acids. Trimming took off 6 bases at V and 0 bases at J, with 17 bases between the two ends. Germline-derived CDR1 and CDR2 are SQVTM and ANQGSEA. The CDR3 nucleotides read TGCAGCGTCCTAACGCTTAGCGGTTACCAAGAGACCCAGTACTTC. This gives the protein CSVLTLSGYQETQYF.

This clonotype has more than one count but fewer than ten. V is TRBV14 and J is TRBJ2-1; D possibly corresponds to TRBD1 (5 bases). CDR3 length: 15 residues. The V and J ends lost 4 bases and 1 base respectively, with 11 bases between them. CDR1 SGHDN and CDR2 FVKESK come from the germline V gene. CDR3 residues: CASSPWTPSYNEQFF. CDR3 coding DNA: TGTGCCAGCAGCCCCTGGACACCTTCCTACAATGAGCAGTTCTTC.

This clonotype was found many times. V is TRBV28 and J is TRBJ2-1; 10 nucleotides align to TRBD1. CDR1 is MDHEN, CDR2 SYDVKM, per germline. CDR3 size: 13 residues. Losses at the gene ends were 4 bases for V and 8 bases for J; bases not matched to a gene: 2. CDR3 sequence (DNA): TGTGCCAGCAGTTGGGACAGGGGCTATGAGCAGTTCTTC. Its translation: CASSWDRGYEQFF.